The 11 T cell receptor beta chains below were found in one sample sequenced in a study of blood T cells in healthy people across ages. The authors ran a second PCR of about 6 to 11 cycles using a sample-barcoded 5' primer and a J-beta primer mix. MiXCR, applied by TCRdb to the 5' RACE reads, yields one record per CDR3 protein. The sample has around 1,000,000 distinct CDR3 sequences, around 27% seen once. This sample was shared with a second study, whose subject was T cells of mothers and their children.

Sequenced input: blood. The receptors stem from a girl aged 2-15 years in good health.

This clonotype was found a few times. The chain joins TRBV4-1 to TRBJ2-7, with D tentatively TRBD1 or TRBD2 (6 bases each). Trimming stripped 4 bases from V and 7 bases from J, with 14 bases between. Germline V gene data show CDR1 as MGHRA and CDR2 as YSYEKL. The CDR3 runs 13 residues. This chain's CDR3 is CASSRPEGGEQYF. Here the CDR3 DNA reads TGCGCCAGCAGCCGCCCCGAAGGGGGGGAGCAGTACTTC.

This chain joins TRBV20-1 and TRBJ1-6; D perhaps matches TRBD1 (6 bases). The germline V and J ends were trimmed by 3 bases and 7 bases, with 10 bases remaining between them. The CDR3 is 13 amino acids. The germline gives CDR1 DFQATT, CDR2 SNEGSKA (reference sequence). In DNA, the CDR3 is TGCAGTGCTAGTAGTGACAGGAATTCACCCCTCCACTTT. The encoded protein is CSASSDRNSPLHF.

V usage is TRBV29-1 and J usage is TRBJ2-5; D might be TRBD1 (5 bases). The J call is uncertain, as TRBJ2-1 better fits the DNA end. The CDR3 is made up of 12 amino acids. Germline-derived CDR1 and CDR2 are SQVTM and ANQGSEA. The CDR3 nucleotides read TGCAGCGTTGATTCTGCAGGGCGGGAGCAGTTCTTC. Translation gives CSVDSAGREQFF.

The gene calls are TRBV6-5 and TRBJ1-4; no clear D. Germline V gene sequence: CDR1 MNHEY, CDR2 SVGAGI. Trimming shortened V by 2 bases and J by 0 bases, and 7 bases separated the two germline ends. There are 15 residues in the CDR3. The CDR3 protein is CASSYGRSTNEKLFF. The CDR3 bases are TGTGCCAGCAGTTACGGACGGTCAACTAATGAAAAACTGTTTTTT.

The rearrangement links TRBV12-3 or TRBV12-4 to TRBJ2-6, with TRBD2 identical over 12 bases. This CDR3 is built from 18 residues. J lost 0 bases, V lost 5 bases, and 5 bases had no gene match. For the CDR3, the DNA is TGTGCCAGCAGTCTCCTAGCGGGGGGGTCCTCTGGGGCCAACGTCCTGACTTTC. This translates into CASSLLAGGSSGANVLTF.

This chain uses TRBV29-1 with TRBJ2-3; unclear D gene. The V gene lost 7 bases and the J gene lost 1 base, with 9 bases spanning the gap. This CDR3 is 12 amino acids long. CDR1 and CDR2 from the germline V gene are SQVTM and ANQGSEA. DNA for the CDR3: TGCAGCGCCGTACCAGGCACAGATACGCAGTATTTT. Encoded protein: CSAVPGTDTQYF.

This clonotype has only a few counts. The chain uses TRBV3-1 and TRBJ2-5, with 7 bases that match TRBD1. The DNA matches TRBJ2-7 better at its end, which makes the J call doubtful. This CDR3 contains 13 residues. Germline V lookup: CDR1 LGHDT, CDR2 YNNKEL (reference sequence). As DNA, the CDR3 is TGTGCCAGCAGCCAGTTAGGGGGCGACGAGCAGTACTTC. It translates to CASSQLGGDEQYF.

A few counts support this clonotype. The chain links TRBV5-6 to TRBJ1-2; tentatively, D is TRBD1 (6 bases). Trimming pared 2 bases from V and 0 bases from J, leaving 14 bases between. CDR1 and CDR2 (germline): SGHDT, YYEEEE. The CDR3 sequence is 16 residues long. The CDR3 spells CASSFGGFQANYGYTF. The CDR3 coding sequence is TGTGCCAGCAGCTTCGGGGGCTTTCAAGCTAACTATGGCTACACCTTC.

This clonotype was seen a few times. The rearrangement uses TRBV15 and TRBJ2-5, with D uncertain. Trimming removed 4 bases from V and 0 bases from J, with 15 bases in between. The CDR3 length is 16 residues. Germline V gene lookup returns CDR1 LNHNV and CDR2 YYDKDF (reference sequence). The CDR3 DNA follows: TGTGCCACCAGCAAATATATCCAAGAGTACCAAGAGACCCAGTACTTC. This translates into CATSKYIQEYQETQYF.

The chain combines TRBV24-1 with TRBJ2-3; a possible D gene is TRBD1 (6 bases). The CDR3 contains 16 residues. Germline CDR1 and CDR2: KGHDR and SFDVKD. Between the trimmed V and J ends, which lost 5 bases and 10 bases, there was a span of 24 bases. CDR3 sequence reads: CATSGVGGSGPPSQYF. The CDR3 DNA is TGTGCCACCAGTGGGGTTGGGGGCTCGGGGCCCCCTTCGCAGTATTTT.

The rearrangement uses TRBV7-9 and TRBJ2-7; weak D call: TRBD1 (6 bases). The CDR3 covers 13 residues. V dropped 5 bases and J dropped 3 bases, with 11 bases sitting between them. Germline CDR1 reads SEHNR; CDR2 reads FQNEAQ (reference sequence). The CDR3 loop reads CASSNWDNYEQYF. The DNA of the CDR3 is TGTGCCAGCAGCAACTGGGACAACTACGAGCAGTACTTC. Complete variable domain (other parts from reference TRBV7-9 and TRBJ2-7): DTGVSQNPRHKITKRGQNVTFRCDPISEHNRLYWYRQTLGQGPEFLTYFQNEAQLEKSRLLSDRFSAERPKGSFSTLEIQRTEQGDSAMYLCASSNWDNYEQYFGPGTRLTVT.